Below, one T cell receptor beta chain is given with its context. What antigen it recognizes has not been identified. No much larger clonotype is one base removed from it; base qualities were not supplied. In total, 630 or so healthy bone marrow donors made up the cohort. At the time of sampling, all cohort members were nominally healthy, though unrecorded immune exposures were likely present. The donor was CMV seronegative and was included in the group of over 300 seronegative cohort members. A peripheral blood sample was collected from each donor, and TCR beta sequencing was performed on peripheral blood mononuclear cells. The Qiagen DNeasy Blood Extraction Kit was used to extract genomic DNA from the blood cell samples. The sample comes from a study of cytomegalovirus exposure and HLA in healthy donors (dated by TCRdb to 2016 to 2017). At the level of the whole study: An earlier analysis of roughly 630 of the donors reported about 250 Gb of sequence data and roughly 110 million unique TCR beta sequences from 150 million to 200 million T cells. Approximately 300 gigabases of sequencing data and roughly 80 million unique TCR sequences made up an early release that covered around 640 HLA-typed donors. Of the 398 genotyped donors, around 81% fell in the genetic ancestry cluster associated with self-reported Caucasian donors. The study was designed to test whether signatures of past pathogen exposure could be identified by cataloging public T cell receptors. Using immunosequencing, the study profiled T cell repertoires from around 670 subjects and related those repertoires to cytomegalovirus serostatus. Besides the first cohort of about 730 subjects, a separate validation cohort made up of roughly 130 different subjects was used. The study combined high-throughput TCR immunosequencing, statistical association of individual TCRs with disease status, and machine learning to predict cytomegalovirus infection status. To study patterns of TCR occurrence, a later analysis re-analyzed previously published TCR beta repertoires from under 750 donors and added high-resolution HLA genotyping. Rather than using new phenotypic data, the later analysis identified candidate immune exposures from TCR beta sequences and from how often those sequences occurred across donors. In an earlier analysis of roughly 540 of the donors, high-throughput TCR beta sequencing was used to judge whether each TCR beta V gene segment behaved as functional or pseudogenic. Donor age, sex, ethnicity and CMV serostatus were compiled together with the repertoire data. A later genetic analysis took genome-wide SNP genotypes for about 60% of the roughly 670 donors and used that subset as a discovery cohort. Every discovery cohort repertoire had been produced on one sequencing platform. HLA typing included class I and class II loci at four-digit resolution. The number of typed donors differed by locus: about 620-640 for A, B, C, DRB1 and DQB1; roughly 510 for DQA1; 606 for DPA1; and 400 to 480 for DPB1. Several DR-DQ haplotypes were handled as single units for association and clustering because linkage in the cohort was strong. Among 300 to 500 genotyped donors of the cohort, an average of roughly 230,000 unique TCR beta nucleotide sequences was sequenced per donor, of which about 18% were non-productive. Study-wide conclusions, independent of this receptor: Because counts were too low, some 16 rarely observed V segments, including chromosome 9 orphons, were excluded from the earlier analysis of around 590 of the donors. In the study, approximately 160 TCR beta chains were listed as associated with cytomegalovirus. Correlated functional status among segregating V segments might be attributable to linkage disequilibrium, but an unknown experimental factor could not be ruled out. Because the 87-base-pair reads could not distinguish some IMGT-functional V segments, including TRBV6-2 and TRBV6-3, those segments were excluded. HLA typing was unavailable for some donors at each locus, so association tests used only the typed subset. In a later genetic analysis, fewer N-insertions in productive TCRs were reported among donors in an Asian-associated ancestry cluster than the roughly 700-donor mean. A few of the identified cytomegalovirus-associated TCR beta chains were confirmed in vitro to be specific for cytomegalovirus antigens. A cluster of highly shared sequence variants was judged likely to represent a technical artifact of the sequencing pipeline. According to a later analysis, most CMV-associated TCR beta chains appeared to be HLA-restricted, and the HLA associations seemed to be driven largely by CMV exposure. Most TCR sequences were observed very rarely across donors, whereas some public TCRs were present in many individuals. A later analysis associated about 17,000 TCR beta sequences with specific HLA alleles at a false discovery rate of 0.05. Strong co-occurrence of HLA alleles, especially DR and DQ, made assigning TCR associations to individual alleles difficult. A later genetic analysis associated a missense DCLRE1C variant with V-gene and J-gene trimming of TCR beta chains, and an independent cohort replicated the association. In an earlier analysis of about 600 of the donors, most TCR beta V segments appeared in productive rearrangements about 87% or about 30% of the time, broadly matching IMGT annotations. The cohort was sequenced for TCR beta chains only, and without alpha or paired-chain data the features that could be detected were limited. A further reported finding was that TCR beta sequences accurately predicted the HLA-A and HLA-B alleles for most subjects in the first cohort. CMV serostatus was the only immune exposure information available for the cohort. According to a later analysis, parvovirus B19, influenza, CMV and Epstein-Barr virus appeared linked to several top co-occurrence clusters. The classifier was reported to diagnose cytomegalovirus status with high specificity and sensitivity in both the original and validation cohorts. The authors suggested that the approach could potentially be extended to other disease states and immunological phenotypes. In a later analysis, the rate of TCR association differed among HLA loci, with DRB1 alleles having the most associated TCRs and HLA-C alleles having the fewest. Sequencing depth was assumed to be roughly uniform across donors in the presence/absence analyses, though that assumption may not hold. In a later analysis, HLA-associated TCR beta chains were found to be more clonally expanded and to have lower generation probabilities than equally common non-associated chains.

The germline V gene (reference sequence) specifies MNHEY as CDR1 and SMNVEV as CDR2. The CDR3 sequence holds 15 residues, the cysteine and phenylalanine included. The entry retains the CDR3 DNA only, 45 bases that are in frame from base 1. Trimming accounts for 5 bases at V and 2 bases at J, while the number of junction bases matched to no gene is 7. Library preparation was by the immunoSEQ multiplex PCR assay. A mixture of 60 forward primers for TCR Vbeta segments and 13 reverse primers for TCR Jbeta segments was used in the multiplex PCR. The CDR3 region of rearranged TCR beta genes was amplified from genomic DNA by a multiplex PCR assay. The amplified TCR beta libraries were sequenced on the Illumina HiSeq System as 87-base-pair reads. On the study's bioinformatics: Across the 500 to 750 repertoires, a later analysis counted around 80 million unique TCR beta chains, 9 million to 14 million of which were shared by at least two donors. To remove PCR and sequencing errors, raw reads were error-corrected and collapsed into unique sequences using a nearest-neighbor algorithm that merged closely related sequences. V, D and J gene segments were assigned by aligning CDR3 sequences to IMGT reference sequences. For a sequence to be retained, a match of at least six nucleotides to both a V gene segment and a J gene segment was required. Rearrangements were classified as productive when the CDR3 lacked stop codons and remained in frame with V and J, and all other rearrangements were classified as non-productive. Following IMGT convention, CDR3 was defined as the stretch from the second conserved V-encoded cysteine up to the conserved J-encoded phenylalanine. The earlier analysis of around 640 of the donors excluded sequences that lacked an unambiguous match to a single V gene segment. An earlier analysis of fewer than 750 of the donors called V segments functional above 56.7% productive rearrangements and segregating when the between-donor standard deviation exceeded 5%. A statistical classification framework was built to diagnose cytomegalovirus status from the catalog of TCR beta chain sequences. V and J gene assignment, in a later analysis, came from comparing TCR nucleotide sequences with IMGT/GENE-DB human TR gene sequences. Using the TCRdist pipeline, a later analysis assigned CDR3 sequences along with most-parsimonious VDJ recombination scenarios. A later analysis defined each TCR beta chain by its CDR3 amino acid sequence plus V-gene family, and excluded reads lacking a unique V-gene family. As a way to deal with suspected cross-contamination and a sequencing artifact, a later analysis dropped 450 to 700 nucleotide sequences that were highly shared and had low generation probability. For each public chain, a later analysis derived a clonal expansion index from normalized ranks of inferred template counts within each repertoire. Generation probabilities in a later analysis came from a VDJ recombination model fitted to out-of-frame rearrangements, and those results were checked against IGoR. A later analysis scored TCR-TCR, TCR-HLA and TCR-CMV co-occurrence with hypergeometric tests, applying a repertoire-size bias correction to TCR pairs. In a later analysis, false discovery rates were estimated by permuting HLA or CMV assignments 20 times. In a later analysis, co-occurring TCRs were grouped using DBSCAN, and TCRdist sequence similarity was added for clustering within HLA-allele-positive subsets. Co-occurrence clustering excluded repertoires with fewer than 30,000 or more than 120,000 public chains, plus five with anomalous nucleotide sharing. In its TCRdb copy, this immuneACCESS table keeps in-frame sequences only and misses some clones. Where compared with another copy, unresolved V genes explain less than half of these, and the others have no known cause. For V, J and clone size, that table is used; D and trimming come from the DNA. The sample table contains about 150,000 clones; only one count was recorded for roughly 82% of them. Together, the top ten hold approximately 6.8% of the sample.

The source material was PBMCs. The clonotype was recovered from a man aged 30-40 years in good health and CMV-seronegative. The V gene is TRBV27 and the J gene is TRBJ2-7, with 9 bases matching TRBD2. The CDR3 region: CASSRSGGLTYEQYF. The DNA sequence is given as TGTGCCAGCAGTCGAAGCGGGGGGCTCACCTACGAGCAGTACTTC.